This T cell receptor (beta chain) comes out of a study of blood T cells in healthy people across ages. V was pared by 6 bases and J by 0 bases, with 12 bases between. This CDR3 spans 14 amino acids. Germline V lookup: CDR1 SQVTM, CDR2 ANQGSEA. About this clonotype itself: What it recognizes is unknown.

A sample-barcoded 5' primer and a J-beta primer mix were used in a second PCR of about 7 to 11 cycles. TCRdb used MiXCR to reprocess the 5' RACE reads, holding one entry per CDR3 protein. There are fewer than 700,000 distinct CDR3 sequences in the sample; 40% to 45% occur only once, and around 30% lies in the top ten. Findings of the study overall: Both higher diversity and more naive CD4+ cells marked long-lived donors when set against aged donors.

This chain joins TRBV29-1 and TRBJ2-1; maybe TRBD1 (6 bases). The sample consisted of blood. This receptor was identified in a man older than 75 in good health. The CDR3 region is CSVARGDSYNEQFF. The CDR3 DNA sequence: TGCAGCGTAGCCAGGGGAGACTCCTACAATGAGCAGTTCTTC.